This TCR beta chain came from a study of T cell repertoires in cytomegalovirus infection. TCRdb re-called the reads with MiXCR, one entry per CDR3 protein. The table has approximately 990,000 distinct CDR3 sequences, around 31% seen once. Concerning this clonotype itself: Its specificity is unknown.

Per the germline V gene, CDR1 is LNHDA and CDR2 is SQIVND (reference sequence). Between the trimmed V and J ends, which lost 9 bases and 1 base, there was a span of 9 bases. The CDR3 spans 12 residues. The chain links TRBV19 to TRBJ1-1; unclear D gene. The sequence came from a human donor in good health (CMV status not recorded). Some clones in this sample may be carry-over from other donors' samples. This specimen consisted of cultured CD8+ T cells from PBMCs, obtained from culture after CMV antigen stimulation. CDR3 residues: CASQKGNTEAFF. CDR3 nucleotides: TGTGCCAGCCAAAAGGGGAACACTGAAGCTTTCTTT.